The source of this T cell receptor (beta chain) is a study of T cell responses to AZD1222 COVID-19 vaccine. With respect to this clone: Its antigen remains unknown.

The data were produced by immunoSEQ multiplex PCR, yet TCRdb's version contains in-frame clones alone and is incomplete. Of tens of thousands of clones in the sample, about nine tenths were seen once. Study-wide findings and caveats: After two AZD1222 doses, spike-specific TCR breadth and depth rose versus day 0.

J was trimmed by 2 bases and V by 4 bases; bases with no gene match: 7. Germline V gene data show CDR1 as LNHDA and CDR2 as SQIVND (reference sequence). This CDR3 contains 16 residues. The starting material was peripheral blood, obtained on day 0 of AZD1222 vaccination. This chain links TRBV19 with TRBJ2-3, with 9 bases fitting TRBD2. The TCR comes from an adult in good health. The CDR3: CASSTGLAGHTDTQYF. The CDR3 DNA reads as TGTGCCAGTAGTACCGGGCTAGCGGGGCACACAGATACGCAGTATTTT.